This T cell receptor beta chain was captured in a study of tumor and adjacent non-tumor tissue in lung cancer. In the study overall: The patients, around 10 men and 5 or 6 women, were roughly 30 to 80 with stage I to III disease. Some 4.2 million productive TCRbeta reads were obtained per sample on average.

The CDR3 has 12 amino acids. V trimming: 9 bases; J trimming: 6 bases; junction bases outside the gene matches: 6. Germline V gene lookup returns CDR1 MDHEN and CDR2 SYDVKM. Comments on this clonotype: Its target is unknown.

General study results and limits: TCR diversity was significantly greater in tumor than normal lung tissue.

The template was RNA from unsorted bulk tissue. TCRbeta libraries were built with three rounds of nested PCR, modified from ARM-PCR. TCRdb reprocessed the multiplex PCR reads with MiXCR, giving one entry per CDR3 protein. The sample records over 100,000 distinct CDR3 sequences, more than 60% being singletons. The material sequenced was lung tumor tissue. The chain has TRBV28 and TRBJ2-3; 7 nucleotides agree with TRBD2. The sequence was obtained from a woman aged 55-69 years with non-small cell lung cancer. Here the CDR3 DNA reads TGTGCCAGTGGCGACGGGGGGGATACGCAGTATTTT. Its protein product is CASGDGGDTQYF.